Listed here are 3 T cell receptor beta chains from one sample, sequenced in a study of blood T cell repertoires in COVID-19. The protocol was immunoSEQ multiplex PCR, while the TCRdb copy is restricted to in-frame clones and leaves out a portion. The sample consists of fewer than 150,000 clones, 70% to 85% of them appearing once. The sequencing sample was made of peripheral blood. The receptor set was obtained from a woman between 45 and 60 years old with acute or convalescent COVID-19.

The genes are TRBV29-1 and TRBJ2-1; 13 bases are a match to TRBD2. The ends lost 4 bases at V and 6 bases at J; junction bases unmatched: 9. CDR3 size: 16 residues. Germline CDR1 SQVTM, CDR2 ANQGSEA. The CDR3 is CSVVPLTSGGANEQFF. The CDR3 coding sequence is TGCAGCGTTGTACCCTTAACTAGCGGGGGGGCCAATGAGCAGTTCTTC.

J is TRBJ1-2 and V is TRBV11-2, with D possibly TRBD1 on 6 matching bases. V gave up 4 bases and J gave up 8 bases, with 14 bases separating them. The CDR3 loop spans 13 amino acids. Per germline, CDR1 SGHAT and CDR2 FQNNGV. CDR3 sequence (DNA): TGTGCCAGCAGCTCCCAGGACAGATTCGGCTACACCTTC. Its protein is CASSSQDRFGYTF. The full variable domain, in which reference TRBV11-2 and TRBJ1-2 provide the parts outside the CDR3, is EAGVAQSPRYKIIEKRQSVAFWCNPISGHATLYWYQQILGQGPKLLIQFQNNGVVDDSQLPKDRFSAERLKGVDSTLKIQPAKLEDSAVYLCASSSQDRFGYTFGSGTRLTVV.

CDR3 in DNA: TGTGCCAGCAGCCGATTTAGGACAGAACCTAATGAGCAGTTCTTC. Its translation is CASSRFRTEPNEQFF. The chain joins TRBV3-1 (or the pseudogene TRBV3-2) to TRBJ2-1, with D possibly matching TRBD1 (6 bases). V was shortened by 4 bases and J by 7 bases, with 17 bases between the two germline ends. Germline-derived CDR1 and CDR2 are LGHDT and YNNKEL (reference sequence). The CDR3 is 15 amino acids.